The 28 T cell receptor beta chains presented below share a single source sample, sequenced in a study of response to subunit inactivated influenza vaccine listed by TCRdb under 2018. The library was obtained by RT-PCR. Sequencing was carried out with an Illumina HiSeq 2500. TCRdb reworked the public reads: Q25 trimming with fastp, MiXCR clone assembly, productive beta chains retained. Each record represents a unique CDR3 protein, reported with the most common genes and DNA among its rows. The sample table holds roughly 650,000 distinct CDR3 sequences, of which around 15% were seen once. Jointly, the top ten make up 7.6% of the sample. This specimen was PBMCs from blood, taken 14 to 15 days before vaccination. The origin of the receptors is a middle-aged man who received an inactivated influenza vaccine. Donor details come from another sample of the same person, matched by shared clones.

The J gene is TRBJ2-1, the V gene TRBV7-9, with a weak D call TRBD2 (6 bases). The CDR3 extends over 13 amino acids. V shed 5 bases and J shed 9 bases, with 14 bases lying between them. CDR1 is SEHNR and CDR2 is FQNEAQ in the germline V gene (reference sequence). The CDR3 coding sequence is TGTGCCAGCAGCCGACGACTAGAGGGTGAGCAGTTCTTC. It codes for CASSRRLEGEQFF. The complete variable domain, with remaining parts taken from reference TRBV7-9 and TRBJ2-1, reads DTGVSQNPRHKITKRGQNVTFRCDPISEHNRLYWYRQTLGQGPEFLTYFQNEAQLEKSRLLSDRFSAERPKGSFSTLEIQRTEQGDSAMYLCASSRRLEGEQFFGPGTRLTVL.

In this sample, this clonotype turned up many times. The chain uses TRBV29-1 and TRBJ2-2; maybe TRBD1 (6 bases). V was clipped by 4 bases and J by 2 bases, with 11 bases between them. Germline lookup yields CDR1 SQVTM and CDR2 ANQGSEA. The CDR3 totals 14 residues. Here the CDR3 DNA reads TGCAGCGTTGCCCGGGACACCAACACCGGGGAGCTGTTTTTT. This gives the protein CSVARDTNTGELFF.

This clonotype was counted between two and nine times. The chain employs TRBV12-3 or TRBV12-4 and TRBJ1-5; D is ambiguous. The CDR3 extends over 14 amino acids. Trimming shortened V by 3 bases and J by 6 bases, and 12 bases separated the two germline ends. The CDR3 here is CASSFEGLVQPQHF. CDR3 sequence (DNA): TGTGCCAGCAGTTTTGAGGGATTAGTTCAGCCCCAGCATTTT.

This chain uses TRBV25-1 with TRBJ2-7; possible D gene TRBD1, 6 bases. The CDR3 contains 16 residues. Per germline, CDR1 MGHDK and CDR2 SYGVNS. V was cut by 1 base and J by 0 bases, with 13 bases left in between. The CDR3 reads CASSEFAGTNSYEQYF. The CDR3 nucleotides read TGTGCCAGCAGTGAATTTGCCGGGACAAACTCCTACGAGCAGTACTTC.

This chain uses TRBV5-6 with TRBJ1-1; D remains ambiguous. CDR3 length equals 16 residues. CDR1 is SGHDT and CDR2 is YYEEEE in the germline V gene. V was cut by 1 base and J by 4 bases, with 17 bases left in between. This chain's CDR3 is CASSLRFVGRGTEAFF. The CDR3 nucleotides are TGTGCCAGCAGCTTGAGATTCGTGGGTCGGGGCACTGAAGCTTTCTTT.

The V gene is TRBV20-1, the J gene TRBJ2-1; 9 positions agree with TRBD1. The CDR3 is made up of 17 amino acids. After removal of 4 bases from V and 0 bases from J, the junction contained 10 bases not matched to a gene. The germline gives CDR1 DFQATT, CDR2 SNEGSKA (reference sequence). As DNA, the CDR3 is TGCAGTGCTACCCGGGACAGGGCGTCGAGCTCCTACAATGAGCAGTTCTTC. Translation: CSATRDRASSSYNEQFF.

In this sample, this clonotype turned up a few times. The chain joins TRBV5-1 to TRBJ2-7, with no clear D. Per the germline V gene, CDR1 is SGHRS and CDR2 is YFSETQ. The CDR3 has 14 amino acids. Trimming cost V 0 bases and J 6 bases, with 13 bases left between them. Written as DNA, the CDR3 is TGCGCCAGCAGCTTGGTAGGCTCAGCTCTCGAGCAGTACTTC. It codes for CASSLVGSALEQYF.

The CDR3 spells CSASRAYQETQYF. For the CDR3, the DNA is TGCAGTGCTTCACGGGCCTACCAAGAGACCCAGTACTTC. The rearrangement uses TRBV20-1 and TRBJ2-5; the D is unclear. There are 13 residues in the CDR3. Germline CDR1 DFQATT, CDR2 SNEGSKA (reference sequence). V was clipped by 5 bases and J by 0 bases, with 10 bases between them.

A few counts support this clonotype. The gene calls are TRBV19 and TRBJ2-5; 9 positions match TRBD2. Germline CDR1 is LNHDA and CDR2 is SQIVND (reference sequence). The CDR3 has 15 amino acids. J lost 5 bases, V lost 3 bases, and 7 bases had no gene match. Here the CDR3 DNA reads TGTGCCAGTAGTATTCTAGGAGCGGGAGGTGAGACCCAGTACTTC. It translates to CASSILGAGGETQYF.

This clonotype was seen more than once but under ten times. This chain connects TRBV7-2 to TRBJ2-5; 9 bases map to TRBD1. The germline gives CDR1 SGHTA, CDR2 FQGNSA. V dropped 0 bases and J dropped 4; count of bases not matched to a gene: 9. The CDR3 is 17 amino acids. The CDR3 DNA reads as TGTGCCAGCAGCTTAGCGAGCCCGGGGACAGGGCTAGAGACCCAGTACTTC. Protein sequence: CASSLASPGTGLETQYF.

This clonotype was seen many times. The rearrangement joins TRBV6-2 or TRBV6-3 to TRBJ2-3; 7 bases fit TRBD1. The J segment lost 3 bases and the V segment lost 0 bases, leaving 6 bases of the junction unmatched. This CDR3 has 16 amino acids. Germline CDR1 is MNHEY and CDR2 is SVGEGT. Here the CDR3 DNA reads TGTGCCAGCAGTTACTCGACAGGGAGTAGGACAGATACGCAGTATTTT. This encodes CASSYSTGSRTDTQYF.

The chain carries TRBV20-1 and TRBJ2-7, with no clear D. Trimming stripped 0 bases from V and 4 bases from J, with 16 bases between. The CDR3 length is 15 residues. In germline, CDR1 is DFQATT, CDR2 SNEGSKA (reference sequence). CDR3 bases: TGCAGTGCTAGAGACCCGTCCTCCCACCCATACGAGCAGTACTTC. Its protein is CSARDPSSHPYEQYF.

The CDR3 DNA follows: TGTGCCAGCAGCCGACAAGTAGAGTTCACTGAAGCTTTCTTT. Amino acid sequence: CASSRQVEFTEAFF. V is TRBV5-6 and J is TRBJ1-1, with unresolved D. The V and J ends lost 4 bases and 4 bases respectively, with 14 bases between them. The germline V gene has CDR1 SGHDT and CDR2 YYEEEE. The CDR3 extends over 14 amino acids. Drawing the rest from reference TRBV5-6 and TRBJ1-1, the complete variable domain is DAGVTQSPTHLIKTRGQQVTLRCSPKSGHDTVSWYQQALGQGPQFIFQYYEEEERQRGNFPDRFSGHQFPNYSSELNVNALLLGDSALYLCASSRQVEFTEAFFGQGTRLTVV.

This clonotype turned up a few times. The chain joins TRBV30 to TRBJ2-7; D is ambiguous. The V end lost 2 bases, the J end lost 1 base, and 15 bases lay between the germline ends. Germline V gives CDR1 GTSNPN, CDR2 SVGIG (reference sequence). The CDR3 consists of 15 residues. CDR3: CAWSSRAAPSYEQYF. The CDR3 coding sequence is TGTGCCTGGAGTTCACGGGCAGCGCCTTCCTACGAGCAGTACTTC. The full variable domain, completed using reference TRBV30 and TRBJ2-7, is SQTIHQWPATLVQPVGSPLSLECTVEGTSNPNLYWYRQAAGRGLQLLFYSVGIGQISSEVPQNLSASRPQDRQFILSSKKLLLSDSGFYLCAWSSRAAPSYEQYFGPGTRLTVT.

On this clonotype itself: The junction and the germline gene differ at one end; a read error may be behind it. The J gene is TRBJ1-1, the V gene TRBV20-1, with no clear D. The CDR3 spans 13 residues. In germline, CDR1 is DFQATT, CDR2 SNEGSKA (reference sequence). CDR3 sequence (DNA): TGCAGTGCTAGAGAGGGTGGAAAACCTCAGAGAGGGTTT. This encodes CSAREGGKPQRGF.

The chain recombines TRBV5-1 with TRBJ2-2; D gene unclear. V was trimmed by 4 bases and J by 5 bases, leaving 15 bases between them. The CDR3 is made up of 15 amino acids. Germline CDR1 is SGHRS and CDR2 is YFSETQ. In DNA, the CDR3 is TGCGCCAGCAGCGGCCTGGAATCCAGGACCGGGGAGCTGTTTTTT. Translating it yields CASSGLESRTGELFF.

This clonotype was seen only a few times. The chain employs TRBV7-8 and TRBJ2-7; 11 bases are a match to TRBD2. V gave up 3 bases and J gave up 2 bases; unmatched junction bases: 12. The CDR3 has 18 amino acids. In germline, CDR1 is SGHVS, CDR2 FQNEAQ. The CDR3 DNA reads TGTGCCAGCAGCTTTTCTGCTAGCGGGGGGTCGAACGCCTACGAGCAGTACTTC. Its translation is CASSFSASGGSNAYEQYF.

This clonotype has at least ten counts. The chain recombines TRBV6-1 with TRBJ1-2; D is undetermined. CDR1 is MNHNS and CDR2 is SASEGT in the germline V gene. V was cut by 1 base and J by 4 bases, with 7 bases left in between. The CDR3 length is 13 residues. The CDR3 region is CASSEVPLYGYTF. In DNA form, the CDR3 reads TGTGCCAGCAGTGAAGTCCCTCTCTATGGCTACACCTTC.

The sample holds a few counts of this clonotype. The chain links TRBV11-2 to TRBJ2-1; 9 bases line up with TRBD1. The CDR3 contains 16 residues. The V and J ends lost 3 bases and 6 bases, in that order; junction bases with no gene match: 9. Germline CDR1 reads SGHAT; CDR2 reads FQNNGV. The CDR3 sequence: CASSFGGTGRVNEQFF. The CDR3 bases are TGTGCCAGCAGCTTCGGAGGGACAGGGAGGGTCAATGAGCAGTTCTTC.

The J gene is TRBJ2-7, the V gene TRBV12-3 or TRBV12-4, with a possible D match to TRBD1 (6 bases). This CDR3 region has 13 residues. Trimming removed 3 bases at V and 5 bases at J, with 11 bases between. CDR3 DNA sequence: TGTGCCAGCAGTTTTCAGGGGAGCGACGAGCAGTACTTC. Translated: CASSFQGSDEQYF.

This clonotype showed up many times. The rearrangement uses TRBV15 and TRBJ2-1; 7 nucleotides match TRBD1. Germline lookup yields CDR1 LNHNV and CDR2 YYDKDF (reference sequence). The CDR3 length is 12 residues. Unmatched junction bases numbered 3, after V lost 5 bases and J lost 8 bases. CDR3 sequence reads: CATSLTGYEQFF. CDR3 nucleotide sequence: TGTGCCACCAGCCTGACAGGGTATGAGCAGTTCTTC.

There are a few counts of this clonotype. The chain is built from TRBV9 and TRBJ2-1; 7 bases fit TRBD1. Germline CDR1 SGDLS, CDR2 YYNGEE. J lost 0 bases, V lost 2 bases, and 23 bases had no gene match. The CDR3 is 22 residues long. The CDR3, as DNA: TGTGCCAGCAGCGTGCAAGCTGGGTTAAACAAGACAGGGTCGTTCTCCTACAATGAGCAGTTCTTC. Protein sequence: CASSVQAGLNKTGSFSYNEQFF.

This clonotype showed up just a few times. The V call is TRBV10-3, the J call TRBJ2-5; D possibly corresponds to TRBD1 (5 bases). The V end lost 3 bases, the J end lost 5 bases, and 13 bases lay between the germline ends. CDR3 size: 14 residues. Germline CDR1 reads ENHRY; CDR2 reads SYGVKD. For the CDR3, the DNA is TGTGCCATCAGTGATGGGGCGGATTGGGAGACCCAGTACTTC. It is translated as CAISDGADWETQYF.

The rearrangement joins TRBV20-1 to TRBJ1-5, with D perhaps matching TRBD1 (5 bases). V lost 7 bases to trimming and J lost 1 base, with 17 bases between them. The CDR3 spans 15 residues. From germline, CDR1 is DFQATT and CDR2 SNEGSKA (reference sequence). In DNA form, the CDR3 reads TGCAGTGTCAGTAGGGGAATGGGGAGCAATCAGCCCCAGCATTTT. Residues: CSVSRGMGSNQPQHF.

This clonotype has only a few counts. CDR3 amino acids: CASREFAGGPWEQFF. The CDR3, as DNA: TGCGCCAGCAGGGAGTTTGCGGGAGGGCCCTGGGAGCAGTTCTTC. The chain links TRBV5-1 to TRBJ2-1; the match to TRBD2 covers 9 bases. The germline V gene has CDR1 SGHRS and CDR2 YFSETQ. The CDR3 is 15 amino acids. V was pared by 5 bases and J by 10 bases, with 13 bases of the junction left unmatched.

This clonotype was detected many times. V gene TRBV7-3 combines with J gene TRBJ2-2; 8 positions match TRBD2. The CDR3 length is 14 residues. After removal of 5 bases from V and 6 bases from J, the junction contained 5 bases not matched to a gene. Per the germline V gene, CDR1 is SGHTA and CDR2 is FQGTGA. The CDR3 region has the DNA TGTGCCAGCAGCCTACTCGGGGGGGCCGGGGAGCTGTTTTTT. It yields the protein CASSLLGGAGELFF.

This clonotype has more than one count but fewer than ten. The chain employs TRBV5-6 and TRBJ2-5; D not resolved. The length of the CDR3 is 17 residues. The V gene's germline CDR1 is SGHDT and CDR2 YYEEEE. Deletions cut 3 bases from V and 2 bases from J, with 20 bases between. As DNA, the CDR3 is TGTGCCAGCAGCTCGGTTGGTTCGAGCCCTATGCAAGAGACCCAGTACTTC. Protein product: CASSSVGSSPMQETQYF.

This clonotype was observed once. A much bigger clone sits one base away, suggesting this may be a read error. The gene calls are TRBV5-1 and TRBJ2-3; D is undetermined. TRBJ1-5 matches the DNA end more closely, so the J call is doubtful. Germline V lookup: CDR1 SGHRS, CDR2 YFSETQ. The CDR3 is 12 residues long. In DNA form, the CDR3 reads TGCGCCAGCAGCTTGGCCGCAGATACGCAGCATTTT. It is translated as CASSLAADTQHF.